The T cell receptor beta chain under discussion was sequenced for a study of blood T cell repertoires in COVID-19. In the source study's methods: The authors estimated nucleated cell counts from reference gene primer amplification. Profiled with immunoSEQ multiplex PCR; TCRdb holds only in-frame clones, not every one. The DNA gave D and trimming, while V, J and clone size come from that table. The sample records 200,000 to 250,000 clones, roughly 81% being singletons. The clonotype comes from a man in his forties with acute or convalescent COVID-19. Sequencing used peripheral blood.

CDR3 sequence reads: CASSLRYRRPAGNTEAFF. In DNA form, the CDR3 reads TGTGCCAGCAGCTTACGGTACAGGAGGCCAGCGGGAAACACTGAAGCTTTCTTT. The chain employs TRBV7-8 and TRBJ1-1, with D possibly being TRBD1 (5 bases). Germline CDR1 SGHVS, CDR2 FQNEAQ. The CDR3 has 18 residues. Trimming removed 2 bases at V and 2 bases at J, with 21 bases between.